The rows below give T cell receptor beta chains drawn from one sample of a study of control samples from healthy donors and cancer patients. Measured with immunoSEQ multiplex PCR; TCRdb has only the in-frame clones, and not every one. The sample has about 120,000 clones, roughly 87% seen once. The sequenced material came from blood. The source of these receptors is a man between 18 and 35 years old in good health. The CDR3 runs from the conserved cysteine through the conserved F or W. The order of the fields is CDR3 protein, CDR3 DNA, clone size, V gene, D gene, J gene. A D gene is named only where the DNA matches it firmly. Rows give clone size only sometimes, using once, few, many, or a class for an expanded clone.

CAIRGTGMNTEAFF | TGTGCCATCAGGGGGACAGGGATGAACACTGAAGCTTTCTTT | NA | TRBV10-3 | TRBD1 | TRBJ1-1
CASSYAPAAYEQYF | TGTGCCAGCAGTTACGCCCCAGCGGCCTACGAGCAGTACTTC | NA | TRBV6-2/TRBV6-3 | NA | TRBJ2-7
CASSLTGAGGNQPQHF | TGTGCCAGCAGCTTGACCGGGGCAGGGGGCAATCAGCCCCAGCATTTT | NA | TRBV11-2 | NA | TRBJ1-5
CASSQARVGTEAFF | TGTGCCAGCAGCCAAGCCAGGGTAGGGACTGAAGCTTTCTTT | NA | TRBV14 | NA | TRBJ1-1
CASSSERESEGEQYF | TGTGCCAGCAGCTCCGAGCGGGAGTCTGAGGGAGAGCAGTACTTC | NA | TRBV7-3 | TRBD2 | TRBJ2-7
CASQGRRTGELFF | TGTGCCAGCCAGGGACGAAGAACCGGGGAGCTGTTTTTT | NA | TRBV2 | NA | TRBJ2-2
CASSRGQETQYF | TGTGCCAGCAGCCGGGGCCAAGAGACCCAGTACTTC | once | TRBV2 | NA | TRBJ2-5
CASSPSQAVGNLHF | TGTGCCAGCTCACCGTCACAGGCTGTCGGGAACCTCCACTTT | NA | TRBV18 | NA | TRBJ1-6
CASKRQGGMTEYF | TGTGCCAGCAAAAGGCAGGGTGGAATGACGGAGTACTTC | NA | TRBV2 | NA | TRBJ2-7
CASSPPGGRRAYEQYF | TGTGCCAGCTCACCCCCGGGAGGGAGGAGGGCCTACGAGCAGTACTTC | few | TRBV18 | TRBD2 | TRBJ2-7
CASSLYGTSVQETQYF | TGCGCCAGCAGCTTGTATGGGACTAGCGTCCAAGAGACCCAGTACTTC | NA | TRBV5-1 | TRBD2 | TRBJ2-5
CASSFMQGRDSPLHF | TGTGCCAGCAGCTTCATGCAGGGCCGGGATTCACCCCTCCACTTT | NA | TRBV7-6 | NA | TRBJ1-6
CASSASGLLAKNIQYF | TGTGCCAGCAGCGCTTCCGGTTTACTAGCCAAAAACATTCAGTACTTC | NA | TRBV9 | NA | TRBJ2-4
CASSSRVLAGGSNEQFF | TGTGCCAGCAGCTCGAGGGTTCTAGCGGGAGGCTCCAATGAGCAGTTCTTC | NA | TRBV11-3 | TRBD2 | TRBJ2-1
CASRSTGTHEKLFF | TGTGCCAGCAGGTCGACAGGGACCCATGAAAAACTGTTTTTT | NA | TRBV4-2 | TRBD1 | TRBJ1-4
CASSSWGTEAFF | TGTGCCAGCAGCTCCTGGGGGACTGAAGCTTTCTTT | NA | TRBV5-4 | NA | TRBJ1-1
CASSLNRGGTEAFF | TGTGCCAGCAGCTTGAACAGGGGCGGTACTGAAGCTTTCTTT | NA | TRBV5-4 | TRBD1 | TRBJ1-1
CASSLRGLATDTQYF | TGCGCCAGCAGCTTACGGGGACTAGCGACAGATACGCAGTATTTT | NA | TRBV5-1 | TRBD2 | TRBJ2-3